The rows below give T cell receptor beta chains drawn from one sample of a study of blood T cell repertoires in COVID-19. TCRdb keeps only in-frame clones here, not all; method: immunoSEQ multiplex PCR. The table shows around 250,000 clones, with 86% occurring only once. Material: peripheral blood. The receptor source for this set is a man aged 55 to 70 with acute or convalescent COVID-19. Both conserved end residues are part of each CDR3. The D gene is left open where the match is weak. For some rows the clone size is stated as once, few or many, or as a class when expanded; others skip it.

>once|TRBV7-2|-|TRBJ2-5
CASTPWATVLQETQYF
TGTGCCAGCACCCCCTGGGCGACAGTTCTCCAAGAGACCCAGTACTTC
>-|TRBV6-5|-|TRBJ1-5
CASSTTGNQPQHF
TGTGCCAGCAGTACGACGGGGAATCAGCCCCAGCATTTT
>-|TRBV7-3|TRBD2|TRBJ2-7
CASSLGTSGSYEQYF
TGTGCCAGCAGCTTAGGGACTAGCGGATCCTACGAGCAGTACTTC
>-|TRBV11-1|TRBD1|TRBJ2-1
CASSRPGTALYNEQFF
TGTGCCAGCAGCCGGCCGGGGACAGCTCTGTACAATGAGCAGTTCTTC
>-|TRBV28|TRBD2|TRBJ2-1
CASSLWGEGSYNEQFF
TGTGCCAGCAGTTTATGGGGGGAGGGCTCCTACAATGAGCAGTTCTTC
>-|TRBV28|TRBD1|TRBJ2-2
CASSFSGGRTGELFF
TGTGCCAGCAGTTTTTCAGGGGGACGCACCGGGGAGCTGTTTTTT
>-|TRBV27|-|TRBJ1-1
CASSLSSKIGVTEAFF
TGTGCCAGCAGTTTATCAAGTAAGATCGGGGTCACTGAAGCTTTCTTT
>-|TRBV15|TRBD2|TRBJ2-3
CATLSTSGITDTQYF
TGTGCCACTTTATCGACTAGCGGTATCACAGATACGCAGTATTTT
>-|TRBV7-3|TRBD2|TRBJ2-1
CASSLGAAGVNEQFF
TGTGCCAGCAGCTTAGGGGCAGCGGGAGTGAATGAGCAGTTCTTC
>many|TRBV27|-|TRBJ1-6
CASSLMAVNSPLHF
TGTGCCAGCAGTTTAATGGCAGTTAATTCACCCCTCCACTTT
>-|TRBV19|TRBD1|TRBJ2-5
CASRVTGAETQYF
TGTGCCAGTAGAGTGACAGGGGCAGAGACCCAGTACTTC
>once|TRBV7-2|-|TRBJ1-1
CASSPRGGMNTEAFF
TGTGCCAGCAGCCCCCGAGGAGGTATGAACACTGAAGCTTTCTTT
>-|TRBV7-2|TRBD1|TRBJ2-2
CASSRDRANTGELFF
TGTGCCAGCAGCCGGGACAGGGCGAACACCGGGGAGCTGTTTTTT
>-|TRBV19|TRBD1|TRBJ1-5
CASSTDRGLNQPQHF
TGTGCCAGTAGTACAGACAGGGGGCTCAATCAGCCCCAGCATTTT
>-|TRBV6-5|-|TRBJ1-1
CASSYSDPGVREAFF
TGTGCCAGCAGTTACTCAGACCCGGGGGTCCGTGAAGCTTTCTTT
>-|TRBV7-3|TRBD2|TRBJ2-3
CASSMGLAGDPDTQYF
TGTGCCAGCAGCATGGGACTAGCGGGAGATCCAGATACGCAGTATTTT
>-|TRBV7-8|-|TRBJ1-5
CASSPDLSGQPQHF
TGTGCCAGCAGCCCCGACCTGTCGGGTCAGCCCCAGCATTTT
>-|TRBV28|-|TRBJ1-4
CASSPQGSWDEKLFF
TGTGCCAGCAGCCCTCAGGGAAGTTGGGATGAAAAACTGTTTTTT
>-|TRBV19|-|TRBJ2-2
CASERQDNTGELFF
TGTGCCAGCGAGCGACAGGACAACACCGGGGAGCTGTTTTTT
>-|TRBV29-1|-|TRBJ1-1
CSVLWGRGQTEAFF
TGCAGCGTCCTCTGGGGCAGGGGCCAGACTGAAGCTTTCTTT